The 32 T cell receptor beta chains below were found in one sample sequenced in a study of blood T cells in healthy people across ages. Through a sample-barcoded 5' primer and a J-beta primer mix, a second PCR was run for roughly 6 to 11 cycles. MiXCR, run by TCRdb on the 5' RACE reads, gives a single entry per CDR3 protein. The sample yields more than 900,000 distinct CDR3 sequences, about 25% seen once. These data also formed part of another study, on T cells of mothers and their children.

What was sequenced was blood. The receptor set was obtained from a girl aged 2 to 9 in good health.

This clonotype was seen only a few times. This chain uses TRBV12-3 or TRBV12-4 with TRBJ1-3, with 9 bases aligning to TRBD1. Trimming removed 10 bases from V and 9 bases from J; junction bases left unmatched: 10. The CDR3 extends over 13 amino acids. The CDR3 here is CAISGTGWATIYF. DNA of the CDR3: TGTGCCATTTCCGGGACAGGGTGGGCCACCATATATTTT.

The CDR3 bases are TGTGCCAGCAGCCCGTCCGGAAAACAGTTCTTC. Amino acids: CASSPSGKQFF. The chain employs TRBV7-8 and TRBJ2-1; D ambiguous. The CDR3 runs to 11 residues. CDR1 is SGHVS, CDR2 FQNEAQ, per germline. Trimming removed 5 bases from V and 13 bases from J, with 12 bases in between.

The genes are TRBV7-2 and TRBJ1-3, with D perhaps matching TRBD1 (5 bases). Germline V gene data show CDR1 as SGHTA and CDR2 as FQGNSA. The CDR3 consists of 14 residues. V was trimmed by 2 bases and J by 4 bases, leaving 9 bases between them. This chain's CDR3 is CASSLQGIGNTIYF. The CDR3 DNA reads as TGTGCCAGCAGCTTACAGGGAATCGGAAACACCATATATTTT. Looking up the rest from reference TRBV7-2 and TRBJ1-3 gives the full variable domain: GAGVSQSPSNKVTEKGKDVELRCDPISGHTALYWYRQSLGQGLEFLIYFQGNSAPDKSGLPSDRFSAERTGGSVSTLTIQRTQQEDSAVYLCASSLQGIGNTIYFGEGSWLTVV.

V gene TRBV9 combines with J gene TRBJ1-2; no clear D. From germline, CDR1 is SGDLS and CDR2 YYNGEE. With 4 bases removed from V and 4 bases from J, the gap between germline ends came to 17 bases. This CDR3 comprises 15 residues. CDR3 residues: CASSSSDFSLYGYTF. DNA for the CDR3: TGTGCCAGCAGCTCCTCGGACTTCTCCCTCTATGGCTACACCTTC. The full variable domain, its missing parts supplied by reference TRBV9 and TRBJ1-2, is DSGVTQTPKHLITATGQRVTLRCSPRSGDLSVYWYQQSLDQGLQFLIQYYNGEERAKGNILERFSAQQFPDLHSELNLSSLELGDSALYFCASSSSDFSLYGYTFGSGTRLTVV.

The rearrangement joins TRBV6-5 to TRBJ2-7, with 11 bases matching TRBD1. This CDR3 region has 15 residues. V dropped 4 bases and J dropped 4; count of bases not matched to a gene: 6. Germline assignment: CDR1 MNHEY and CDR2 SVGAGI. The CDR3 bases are TGTGCCAGCAGTTTCGCCGGGACAGGGGGGTACGAGCAGTACTTC. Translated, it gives CASSFAGTGGYEQYF.

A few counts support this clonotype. DNA of the CDR3: TGCAGCGGGAATACCGGGTACGAGCAGTACTTC. Translated: CSGNTGYEQYF. The rearrangement links TRBV29-1 to TRBJ2-7, with unresolved D. CDR1 and CDR2 (germline): SQVTM, ANQGSEA. The length of the CDR3 is 11 residues. The V end was cut by 7 bases, the J end by 4 bases, with 11 bases between.

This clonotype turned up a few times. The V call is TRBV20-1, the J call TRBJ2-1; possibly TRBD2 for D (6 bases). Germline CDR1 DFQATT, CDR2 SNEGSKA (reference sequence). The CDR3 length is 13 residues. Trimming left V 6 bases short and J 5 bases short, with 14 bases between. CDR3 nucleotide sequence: TGCAGTGCCCCGGGGGATACCAACAATGAGCAGTTCTTC. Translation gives CSAPGDTNNEQFF.

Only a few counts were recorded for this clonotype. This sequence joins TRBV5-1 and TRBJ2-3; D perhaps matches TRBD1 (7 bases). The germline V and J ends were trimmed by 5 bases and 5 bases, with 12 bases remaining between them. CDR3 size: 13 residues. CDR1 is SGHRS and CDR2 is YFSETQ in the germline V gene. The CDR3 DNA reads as TGCGCCAGCAGTAACAGGGGAGGAGATACGCAGTATTTT. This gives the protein CASSNRGGDTQYF. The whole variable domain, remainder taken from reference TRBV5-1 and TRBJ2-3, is KAGVTQTPRYLIKTRGQQVTLSCSPISGHRSVSWYQQTPGQGLQFLFEYFSETQRNKGNFPGRFSGRQFSNSRSEMNVSTLELGDSALYLCASSNRGGDTQYFGPGTRLTVL.

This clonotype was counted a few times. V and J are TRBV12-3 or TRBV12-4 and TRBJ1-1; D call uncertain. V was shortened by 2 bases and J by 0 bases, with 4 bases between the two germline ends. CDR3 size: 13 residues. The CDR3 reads CASSLWLNTEAFF. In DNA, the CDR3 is TGTGCCAGCAGTTTATGGCTGAACACTGAAGCTTTCTTT.

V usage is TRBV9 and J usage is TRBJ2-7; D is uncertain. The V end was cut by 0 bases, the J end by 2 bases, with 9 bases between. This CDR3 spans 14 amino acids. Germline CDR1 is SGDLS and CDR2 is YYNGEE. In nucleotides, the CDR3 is TGTGCCAGCAGCGTAGGGCAATTCCCCTACGAGCAGTACTTC. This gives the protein CASSVGQFPYEQYF.

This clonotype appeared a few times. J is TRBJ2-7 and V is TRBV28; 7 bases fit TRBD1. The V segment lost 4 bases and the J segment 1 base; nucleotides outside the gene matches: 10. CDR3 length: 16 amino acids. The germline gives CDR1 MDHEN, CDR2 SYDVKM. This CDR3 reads CASSSTRQGPSYEQYF. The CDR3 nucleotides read TGTGCCAGCAGTTCGACCCGACAGGGACCATCCTACGAGCAGTACTTC.

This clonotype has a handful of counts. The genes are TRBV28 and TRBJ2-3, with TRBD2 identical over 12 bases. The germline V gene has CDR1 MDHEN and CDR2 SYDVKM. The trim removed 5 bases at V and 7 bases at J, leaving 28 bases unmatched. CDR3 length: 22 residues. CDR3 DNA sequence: TGTGCCAGCAGTCCGTACCCCCTACTAGCGGGAGGCGGGATTACCGGCACGTATACGCAGTATTTT. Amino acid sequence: CASSPYPLLAGGGITGTYTQYF.

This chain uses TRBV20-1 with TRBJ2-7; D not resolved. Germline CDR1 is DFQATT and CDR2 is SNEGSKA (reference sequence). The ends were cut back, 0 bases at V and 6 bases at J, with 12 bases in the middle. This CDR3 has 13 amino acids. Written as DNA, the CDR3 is TGCAGTGCTAGAGATTTAGGATCGGGCGAGCAGTACTTC. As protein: CSARDLGSGEQYF.

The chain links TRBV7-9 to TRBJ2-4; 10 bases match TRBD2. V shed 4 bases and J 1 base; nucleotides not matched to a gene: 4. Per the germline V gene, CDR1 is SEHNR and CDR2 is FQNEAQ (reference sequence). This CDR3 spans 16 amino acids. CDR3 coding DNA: TGTGCCAGCAGCTGGCTAGCGGGAGCGGCCAAAAACATTCAGTACTTC. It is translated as CASSWLAGAAKNIQYF.

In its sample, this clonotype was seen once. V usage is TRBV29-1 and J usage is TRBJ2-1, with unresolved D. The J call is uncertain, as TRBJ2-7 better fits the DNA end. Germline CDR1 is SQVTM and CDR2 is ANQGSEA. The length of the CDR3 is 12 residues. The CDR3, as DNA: TGCAGCGTTGCCCTTCTCGGGTACGAGCAGTACTTC. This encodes CSVALLGYEQYF.

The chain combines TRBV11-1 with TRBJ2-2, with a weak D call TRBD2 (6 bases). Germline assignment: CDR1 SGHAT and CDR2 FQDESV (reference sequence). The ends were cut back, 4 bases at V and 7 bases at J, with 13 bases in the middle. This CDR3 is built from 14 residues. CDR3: CASSSIIAVGELFF. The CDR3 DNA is TGTGCCAGCAGCTCGATCATAGCGGTCGGGGAGCTGTTTTTT.

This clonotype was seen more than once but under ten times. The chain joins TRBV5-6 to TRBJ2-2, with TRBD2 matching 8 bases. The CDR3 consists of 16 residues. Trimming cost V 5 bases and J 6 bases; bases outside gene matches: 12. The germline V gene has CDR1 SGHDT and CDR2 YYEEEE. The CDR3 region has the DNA TGTGCCAGCAGTGTCACGGGACTAGGCCCGGCCGGGGAGCTGTTTTTT. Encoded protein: CASSVTGLGPAGELFF.

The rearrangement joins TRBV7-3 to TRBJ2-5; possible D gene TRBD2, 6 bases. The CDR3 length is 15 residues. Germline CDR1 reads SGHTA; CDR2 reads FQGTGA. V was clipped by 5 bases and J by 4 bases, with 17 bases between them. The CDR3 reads CASSPGGGTLETQYF. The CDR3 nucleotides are TGTGCCAGCAGCCCCGGCGGAGGGACGTTAGAGACCCAGTACTTC.

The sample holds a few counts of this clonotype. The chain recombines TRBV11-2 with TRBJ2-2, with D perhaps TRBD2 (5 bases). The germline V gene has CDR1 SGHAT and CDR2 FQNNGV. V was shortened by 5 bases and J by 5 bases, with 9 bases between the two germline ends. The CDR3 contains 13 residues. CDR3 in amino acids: CASSREWTGELFF. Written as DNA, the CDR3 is TGTGCCAGCAGCAGGGAGTGGACCGGGGAGCTGTTTTTT.

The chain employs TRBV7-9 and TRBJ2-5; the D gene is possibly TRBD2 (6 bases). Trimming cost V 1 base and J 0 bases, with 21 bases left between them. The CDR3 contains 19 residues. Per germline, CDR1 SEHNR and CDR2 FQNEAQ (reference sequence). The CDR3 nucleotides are TGTGCCAGCAGCTTAGTATGGGACTCGGGATGGTTGTACCAAGAGACCCAGTACTTC. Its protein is CASSLVWDSGWLYQETQYF.

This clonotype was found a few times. The CDR3 loop reads CASSPRGTGSNEQFF. As DNA, the CDR3 is TGTGCCAGCAGCCCACGTGGGACAGGGAGCAATGAGCAGTTCTTC. The rearrangement links TRBV7-9 to TRBJ2-7, with 9 nucleotides matching TRBD1. The J call may not be correct, given that the DNA end is closer to TRBJ2-1. Germline CDR1 SEHNR, CDR2 FQNEAQ (reference sequence). The CDR3 has 15 residues.

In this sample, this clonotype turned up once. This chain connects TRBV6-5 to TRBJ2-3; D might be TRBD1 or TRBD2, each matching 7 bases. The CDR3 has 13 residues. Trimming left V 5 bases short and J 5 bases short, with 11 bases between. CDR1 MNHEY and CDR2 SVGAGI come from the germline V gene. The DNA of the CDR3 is TGTGCCAGCAGTACCAGGGGGGGAGATACGCAGTATTTT. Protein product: CASSTRGGDTQYF.

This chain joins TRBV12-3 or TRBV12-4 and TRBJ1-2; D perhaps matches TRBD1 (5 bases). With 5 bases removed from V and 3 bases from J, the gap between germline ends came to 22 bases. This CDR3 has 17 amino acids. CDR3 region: CASSGTWGRRDDYGYTF. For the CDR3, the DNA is TGTGCCAGCAGTGGGACTTGGGGACGGAGAGACGACTATGGCTACACCTTC.

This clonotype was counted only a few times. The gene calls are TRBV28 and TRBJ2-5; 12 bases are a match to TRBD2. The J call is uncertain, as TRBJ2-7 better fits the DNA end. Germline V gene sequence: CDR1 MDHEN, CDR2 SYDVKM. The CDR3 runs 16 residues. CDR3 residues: CASSLSRLAGDYEQYF. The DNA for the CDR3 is TGTGCCAGCAGTTTATCCCGACTAGCGGGGGACTACGAGCAGTACTTC.

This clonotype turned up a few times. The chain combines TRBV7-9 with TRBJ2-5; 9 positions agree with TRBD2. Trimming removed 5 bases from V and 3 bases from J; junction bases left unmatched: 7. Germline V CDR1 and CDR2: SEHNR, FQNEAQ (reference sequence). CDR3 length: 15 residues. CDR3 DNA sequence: TGTGCCAGCAGCGGGCAGACTAGCGGTAAAGAGACCCAGTACTTC. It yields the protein CASSGQTSGKETQYF.

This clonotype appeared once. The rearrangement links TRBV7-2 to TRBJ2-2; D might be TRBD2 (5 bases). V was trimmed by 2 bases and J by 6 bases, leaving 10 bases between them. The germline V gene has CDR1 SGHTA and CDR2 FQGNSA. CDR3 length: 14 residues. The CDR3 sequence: CASSLNERAGELFF. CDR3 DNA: TGTGCCAGCAGCTTAAATGAGAGGGCCGGGGAGCTGTTTTTT. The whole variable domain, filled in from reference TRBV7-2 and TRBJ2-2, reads GAGVSQSPSNKVTEKGKDVELRCDPISGHTALYWYRQSLGQGLEFLIYFQGNSAPDKSGLPSDRFSAERTGGSVSTLTIQRTQQEDSAVYLCASSLNERAGELFFGEGSRLTVL.

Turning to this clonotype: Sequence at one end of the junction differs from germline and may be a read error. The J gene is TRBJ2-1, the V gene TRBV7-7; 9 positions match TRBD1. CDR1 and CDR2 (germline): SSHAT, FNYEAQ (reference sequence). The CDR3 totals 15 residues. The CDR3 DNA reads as TGTGCTAGCAGCTTAGACAGGGGGTTCTCCAATGAGCAGTTCTTC. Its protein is CASSLDRGFSNEQFF.

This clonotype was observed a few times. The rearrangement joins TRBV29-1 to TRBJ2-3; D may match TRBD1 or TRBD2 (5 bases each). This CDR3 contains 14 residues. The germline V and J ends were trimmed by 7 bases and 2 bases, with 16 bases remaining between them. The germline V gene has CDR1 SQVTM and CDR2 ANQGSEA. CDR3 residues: CSAWDAISTDTQYF. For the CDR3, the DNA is TGCAGCGCTTGGGACGCCATTTCCACAGATACGCAGTATTTT.

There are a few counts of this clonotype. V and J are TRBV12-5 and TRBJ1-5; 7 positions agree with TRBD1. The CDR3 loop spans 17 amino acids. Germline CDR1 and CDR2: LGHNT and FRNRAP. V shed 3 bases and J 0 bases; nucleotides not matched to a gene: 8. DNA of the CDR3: TGTGCTAGTGGTTTCCCCACAGGGGTTTATAGCAATCAGCCCCAGCATTTT. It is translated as CASGFPTGVYSNQPQHF.

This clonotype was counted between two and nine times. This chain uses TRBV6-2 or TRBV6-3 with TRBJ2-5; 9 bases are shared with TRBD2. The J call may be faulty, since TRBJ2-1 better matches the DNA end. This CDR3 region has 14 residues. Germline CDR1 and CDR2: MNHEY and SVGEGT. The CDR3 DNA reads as TGTGCCAGCAGTCGTGAGCGGGGGGTTGGTGAGCAGTTCTTC. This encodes CASSRERGVGEQFF.

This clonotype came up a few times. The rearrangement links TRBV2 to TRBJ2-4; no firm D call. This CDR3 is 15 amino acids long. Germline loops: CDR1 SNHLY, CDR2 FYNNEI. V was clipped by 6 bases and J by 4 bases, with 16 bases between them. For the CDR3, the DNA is TGTGCCAGCAGAGACCTTGACGGACCGAAAAACATTCAGTACTTC. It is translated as CASRDLDGPKNIQYF.

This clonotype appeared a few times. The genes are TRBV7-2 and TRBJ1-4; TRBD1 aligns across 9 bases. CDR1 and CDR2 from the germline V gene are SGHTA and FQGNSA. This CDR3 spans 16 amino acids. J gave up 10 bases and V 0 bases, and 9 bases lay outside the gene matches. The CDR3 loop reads CASSLATGQGFGKLFF. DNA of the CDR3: TGTGCCAGCAGCTTAGCGACGGGACAGGGCTTTGGAAAACTGTTTTTT.